The TCR beta chain described here comes from a study of brain T cells in children with intractable seizures. TCRdb's copy holds only in-frame clones and misses some; the assay was immunoSEQ multiplex PCR. The sample shows around 100,000 clones, 94% of them seen only once. V lost 0 bases, J lost 8 bases, and 4 bases stayed unmatched. CDR1 is LGHNT and CDR2 is FRNRAP in the germline V gene. This CDR3 is built from 15 residues. This chain links TRBV12-5 with TRBJ1-6, with 7 nucleotides matching TRBD1. The source material was peripheral blood, sampled at surgery. The TCR comes from a boy in the first two years of life with hemimegalencephaly and intractable seizures. CDR3 nucleotides: TGTGCTAGTGGTTTGGTGACAGGGCGACATTCACCCCTCCACTTT. This gives the protein CASGLVTGRHSPLHF.